A selection of T cell receptor beta chains follows, all from one sample in a study of T cell repertoires in cytomegalovirus infection. The antigens for these receptors are not known. TCRdb ran MiXCR on the reads and lists one entry per CDR3 protein. The table lists around 310,000 distinct CDR3 sequences, just under 30% of them singletons. The sample in question was cultured PBMCs, obtained from culture after CMV antigen stimulation. The receptor source for this set is a human donor in good health (CMV status not recorded). Some clones in this sample may be carry-over from other donors' samples. The conserved cysteine and the conserved F or W are not part of the CDR3 here. The order of the fields is V gene, J gene, CDR3 protein.

TRBV20-1	TRBJ1-5	SAQGTGGNQPQH
TRBV5-8	TRBJ1-4	ASSSIGQGREKLF
TRBV7-8	TRBJ2-7	ASSLDIDRIAYEQY
TRBV7-2	TRBJ1-1	ASSLVRDGRMNTEAF
TRBV3-1	TRBJ1-5	ASSQGRGLQPQH
TRBV29-1	TRBJ1-2	SVRGTGQGGYT
TRBV28	TRBJ2-1	ASSFPDKALYNEQF
TRBV27	TRBJ2-7	ASPSYEQY
TRBV28	TRBJ2-1	ASSAAGGSSYNEQF
TRBV7-6	TRBJ2-7	ASSLYGGRSEQY
TRBV7-6	TRBJ1-6	ASSGGTGVSPLH
TRBV7-8	TRBJ2-2	ASSWGEIGTGELF
TRBV27	TRBJ2-3	ASSHPTDTQY
TRBV6-1	TRBJ2-1	ASSHAGLDYNEQF
TRBV29-1	TRBJ2-7	SVVGGGYEQY
TRBV5-6	TRBJ1-5	ASSSGQSNQPQH
TRBV7-6	TRBJ2-2	ASSLEPPQSLF
TRBV5-4	TRBJ2-7	ASSYGLAGDFSYEQY
TRBV6-4	TRBJ2-3	ASSDEVDTQY
TRBV28	TRBJ1-5	ASSVTGGYGNQPQH
TRBV3-1	TRBJ1-2	ASSQRRSGTSYGYT
TRBV29-1	TRBJ2-2	SGTEAHGELF
TRBV7-2	TRBJ1-2	ASSLGGTGAFVGYT
TRBV23-1	TRBJ1-5	ASSQPGQIRSNQPQH
TRBV18	TRBJ1-2	ASSPQLVRGKDYGYT
TRBV9	TRBJ2-1	ASTPTGAGLHEQF
TRBV27	TRBJ1-1	ASHGDTEAF
TRBV6-5	TRBJ2-1	ATQGVRSYNEQF
TRBV19	TRBJ1-5	ASRVSNQPQH
TRBV12-3/TRBV12-4	TRBJ1-3	ASSLAILSGNTIY
TRBV29-1	TRBJ1-5	SVESRRHSNQPQH